The 28 T cell receptor beta chains given below trace back to one sample, sequenced in a study of T cell responses to AZD1222 COVID-19 vaccine. The protocol was immunoSEQ multiplex PCR, while the TCRdb copy is restricted to in-frame clones and leaves out a portion. The sample holds more than 100,000 clones; over 75% are singletons and the top ten take about 1.2%. Sample: peripheral blood, taken on day 0 of AZD1222 vaccination. These receptors all come from an adult in good health.

The rearrangement links TRBV6-5 to TRBJ2-7; D uncertain. CDR1 and CDR2 (germline): MNHEY, SVGAGI. V was shortened by 6 bases and J by 0 bases, with 15 bases between the two germline ends. This CDR3 spans 15 amino acids. In DNA form, the CDR3 reads TGTGCCAGCAGAAGGCCCGGTGAGGCCTCCTACGAGCAGTACTTC. It is translated as CASRRPGEASYEQYF.

The chain employs TRBV6-2 or TRBV6-3 and TRBJ2-7, with D uncertain. This CDR3 is 13 amino acids long. V lost 2 bases and J lost 5, with 10 bases in between. Germline V gene lookup returns CDR1 MNHEY and CDR2 SVGEGT. CDR3 in DNA: TGTGCCAGCAGTTACGGAGAGAACCACGAGCAGTACTTC. This codes for CASSYGENHEQYF.

This clone came up a few times. The J gene is TRBJ1-6, the V gene TRBV5-1; TRBD1 might be the D (6 bases). The CDR3 extends over 18 amino acids. Per the germline V gene, CDR1 is SGHRS and CDR2 is YFSETQ. The V end was cut by 0 bases, the J end by 3 bases, with 16 bases between. The CDR3 region is CASSLVPGTSVYNSPLHF. The CDR3 bases are TGCGCCAGCAGCTTGGTCCCCGGGACAAGTGTCTATAATTCACCCCTCCACTTT. Variable domain in full (rest from reference TRBV5-1 and TRBJ1-6): KAGVTQTPRYLIKTRGQQVTLSCSPISGHRSVSWYQQTPGQGLQFLFEYFSETQRNKGNFPGRFSGRQFSNSRSEMNVSTLELGDSALYLCASSLVPGTSVYNSPLHFGNGTRLTVT.

The V call is TRBV27, the J call TRBJ1-1; weak D call: TRBD1 (5 bases). The CDR3 is made up of 14 amino acids. The V end lost 6 bases, the J end lost 4 bases, and 15 bases lay between the germline ends. CDR1 MNHEY and CDR2 SMNVEV come from the germline V gene (reference sequence). The CDR3 DNA is TGTGCCAGCAGACGGGACGGGTGGCGCACTGAAGCTTTCTTT. Its protein is CASRRDGWRTEAFF.

The chain employs TRBV6-2 or TRBV6-3 and TRBJ1-5; no clear D gene. This CDR3 is built from 13 residues. Germline assignment: CDR1 MNHEY and CDR2 SVGEGT. V was clipped by 5 bases and J by 7 bases, with 12 bases between them. CDR3 coding DNA: TGTGCCAGCAGTGATGGGTCCTGGCAGCCCCAGCATTTT. Translation gives CASSDGSWQPQHF.

V and J are TRBV27 and TRBJ2-6, with 7 bases matching TRBD1. The CDR3 covers 17 residues. The V segment lost 4 bases and the J segment 0 bases; nucleotides outside the gene matches: 6. Germline-derived CDR1 and CDR2 are MNHEY and SMNVEV (reference sequence). CDR3 sequence: CASSSRQGFSGANVLTF. Here the CDR3 DNA reads TGTGCCAGCAGTTCCCGACAGGGATTCTCTGGGGCCAACGTCCTGACTTTC.

The chain links TRBV3-1 (or the pseudogene TRBV3-2) to TRBJ1-2; no firm D call. Germline assignment: CDR1 LGHDT and CDR2 YNNKEL (reference sequence). The CDR3 is 13 amino acids. The V end lost 3 bases, the J end lost 4 bases, and 9 bases lay between the germline ends. The CDR3 spells CASSQANPYGYTF. The CDR3 DNA reads as TGTGCCAGCAGCCAGGCTAACCCCTATGGCTACACCTTC.

This sequence joins TRBV6-5 and TRBJ1-5, with D perhaps TRBD1 (6 bases). From germline, CDR1 is MNHEY and CDR2 SVGAGI. CDR3 length: 15 residues. The V end lost 7 bases, the J end lost 7 bases, and 20 bases lay between the germline ends. The CDR3 DNA reads as TGTGCCAGCACTCCGAACTTGGCAGGGGACCAGCCCCAGCATTTT. It translates to CASTPNLAGDQPQHF.

This clone was counted once. The gene calls are TRBV7-8 and TRBJ1-1, with D unclear. Germline assignment: CDR1 SGHVS and CDR2 FQNEAQ. Deletions cut 5 bases from V and 11 bases from J, with 12 bases between. The CDR3 totals 11 residues. CDR3 nucleotide sequence: TGTGCCAGCAGCCATGGGGAGATGGCTTTCTTT. It is translated as CASSHGEMAFF.

The rearrangement uses TRBV6-2 or TRBV6-3 and TRBJ2-1; no clear D gene. Germline V gene sequence: CDR1 MNHEY, CDR2 SVGEGT. Trimming cost V 1 base and J 9 bases, with 16 bases left between them. This CDR3 has 15 residues. The DNA of the CDR3 is TGTGCCAGCAGTTACTGTGTCGGTTATAAATGTGAGCAGTTCTTC. As protein: CASSYCVGYKCEQFF.

CDR3 region: CASSQGGGARETQYF. The CDR3 DNA reads TGTGCCAGCAGCCAAGGAGGGGGGGCCCGAGAGACCCAGTACTTC. The chain recombines TRBV7-6 with TRBJ2-5; maybe TRBD2 (7 bases). Trimming stripped 5 bases from V and 4 bases from J, with 17 bases between. Looked up from germline, CDR1 is SGHVS and CDR2 is FNYEAQ. CDR3 size: 15 residues.

This chain joins TRBV6-1 and TRBJ2-1; 13 bases fit TRBD2. The J segment lost 4 bases and the V segment lost 2 bases, leaving 8 bases of the junction unmatched. CDR3 length: 18 amino acids. Germline CDR1 and CDR2: MNHNS and SASEGT. The CDR3 nucleotides are TGTGCCAGCAGTGAATTGCCTCGGACTAGCGGGGGTTACAATGAGCAGTTCTTC. It is translated as CASSELPRTSGGYNEQFF.

The chain links TRBV11-2 to TRBJ1-6; a weak D match, TRBD1 (5 bases). V was cut by 3 bases and J by 7 bases, with 13 bases left in between. Germline CDR1 SGHAT, CDR2 FQNNGV. This CDR3 has 15 amino acids. The CDR3 coding sequence is TGTGCCAGCAGCTTCCGGGGCTCGGGGAATTCACCCCTCCACTTT. Amino acids: CASSFRGSGNSPLHF.

The rearrangement links TRBV30 to TRBJ1-1; no clear D gene. V lost 5 bases and J lost 4, with 14 bases in between. Looked up from germline, CDR1 is GTSNPN and CDR2 is SVGIG (reference sequence). This CDR3 spans 13 amino acids. In DNA, the CDR3 is TGTGCCTGGGGTCCAGGATCCGCCACTGAAGCTTTCTTT. It specifies CAWGPGSATEAFF.

The CDR3 bases are TGTGCCAGCAGTTACCTACGGGGCGACTCCAAAAACATTCAGTACTTC. Encoded protein: CASSYLRGDSKNIQYF. The chain recombines TRBV28 with TRBJ2-4; TRBD1 or TRBD2 may be the D gene (5 bases each). Trimming stripped 4 bases from V and 2 bases from J, with 15 bases between. Germline-derived CDR1 and CDR2 are MDHEN and SYDVKM. This CDR3 comprises 16 residues.

The gene calls are TRBV6-2 or TRBV6-3 and TRBJ2-7; 8 bases are shared with TRBD1. The CDR3 has 16 amino acids. Trimming took 4 bases from V and 5 from J; bases not matched to a gene: 13. Germline lookup yields CDR1 MNHEY and CDR2 SVGEGT. The CDR3 spells CASSSGGVSWWHEQYF. CDR3 sequence (DNA): TGTGCCAGCAGTTCAGGGGGCGTAAGTTGGTGGCACGAGCAGTACTTC.

To note about this clone: Different DNA sequences within this sample yield the same CDR3. The chain couples TRBV5-1 to TRBJ2-5, with TRBD1 matching 10 bases. Germline CDR1 SGHRS, CDR2 YFSETQ. The CDR3 has 14 residues. V lost 2 bases and J lost 3; bases outside the gene matches: 1. The CDR3 reads CASSLGTGEETQYF. CDR3 coding DNA: TGCGCCAGCAGCTTAGGGACAGGGGAAGAGACCCAGTACTTC.

The chain couples TRBV25-1 to TRBJ2-2; 10 bases are shared with TRBD1. The V segment lost 7 bases and the J segment 4 bases; nucleotides outside the gene matches: 6. CDR1 and CDR2 (germline): MGHDK, SYGVNS. This CDR3 comprises 15 residues. Here the CDR3 DNA reads TGTGCCAGCAAACACGGGACAGGGGTCACCGGGGAGCTGTTTTTT. Protein sequence: CASKHGTGVTGELFF. The full variable domain, in which reference TRBV25-1 and TRBJ2-2 provide the parts outside the CDR3, is EADIYQTPRYLVIGTGKKITLECSQTMGHDKMYWYQQDPGMELHLIHYSYGVNSTEKGDLSSESTVSRIRTEHFPLTLESARPSHTSQYLCASKHGTGVTGELFFGEGSRLTVL.

The V and J genes are TRBV2 and TRBJ1-5; 9 bases fit TRBD1. Germline V gene data show CDR1 as SNHLY and CDR2 as FYNNEI. The CDR3 totals 15 residues. With 6 bases clipped from V and 3 bases from J, the junction kept 6 bases outside the gene matches. The CDR3 DNA sequence: TGTGCCAGCAGAAGGGACAGGGCTTACAATCAGCCCCAGCATTTT. Amino acids: CASRRDRAYNQPQHF.

DNA of the CDR3: TGTGCCAGCAGCCAACTAGCGGGGGGGAGTCGAGATACGCAGTATTTT. Translating gives CASSQLAGGSRDTQYF. This chain connects TRBV3-1 (or the pseudogene TRBV3-2) to TRBJ2-3, with 12 bases lining up with TRBD2. This CDR3 contains 16 residues. Germline assignment: CDR1 LGHDT and CDR2 YNNKEL (reference sequence). V shed 2 bases and J 5 bases; nucleotides not matched to a gene: 5.

This sequence joins TRBV6-5 and TRBJ1-1; no clear D gene. Trimming removed 0 bases from V and 4 bases from J, with 12 bases in between. The CDR3 runs to 15 residues. Germline V CDR1 and CDR2: MNHEY, SVGAGI. Written as DNA, the CDR3 is TGTGCCAGCAGTTACTCGGCCCCGGCGGGCACTGAAGCTTTCTTT. Its protein is CASSYSAPAGTEAFF.

The chain has TRBV19 and TRBJ1-5, with 7 nucleotides matching TRBD1. CDR1 LNHDA and CDR2 SQIVND come from the germline V gene (reference sequence). The CDR3 is 17 amino acids. After removal of 3 bases from V and 0 bases from J, the junction contained 8 bases not matched to a gene. CDR3 nucleotides: TGTGCCAGTAGTATGAGGACAGGAAGAGATAGCAATCAGCCCCAGCATTTT. Protein product: CASSMRTGRDSNQPQHF.

This clone was observed a few times. This chain connects TRBV5-1 to TRBJ2-7; D gene unclear. The CDR3 spans 15 residues. CDR1 is SGHRS and CDR2 is YFSETQ in the germline V gene. V was trimmed by 0 bases and J by 1 base, leaving 11 bases between them. The CDR3 sequence: CASSLDRGLSYEQYF. The CDR3 DNA follows: TGCGCCAGCAGCTTGGATCGCGGCCTGTCCTACGAGCAGTACTTC.

The gene calls are TRBV25-1 and TRBJ1-1, with a weak D call TRBD1 (5 bases). The CDR3 covers 15 residues. Germline CDR1 MGHDK, CDR2 SYGVNS. Trimming stripped 1 base from V and 3 bases from J, with 12 bases between. The CDR3 protein is CASSESVDSYTEAFF. In DNA, the CDR3 is TGTGCCAGCAGTGAATCCGTAGACAGTTACACTGAAGCTTTCTTT.

The chain is built from TRBV5-6 and TRBJ2-7; TRBD2 matches at 9 bases. The germline V gene has CDR1 SGHDT and CDR2 YYEEEE. Germline trimming cut 0 bases from V and 2 bases from J; bases unmatched to any gene: 15. The CDR3 contains 19 residues. The CDR3 coding sequence is TGTGCCAGCAGCTTGGGGGGCGGGGGGGCCAGTCTTGGGACCTACGAGCAGTACTTC. Its translation: CASSLGGGGASLGTYEQYF.

The chain couples TRBV10-2 to TRBJ2-5, with 10 bases aligning to TRBD2. CDR3 size: 16 residues. Germline trimming cut 8 bases from V and 1 base from J; bases unmatched to any gene: 10. CDR1 WSHSY and CDR2 SAAADI come from the germline V gene. The CDR3 coding sequence is TGCGCCAGCTGGACCGGGACTAGCGAATTCCAAGAGACCCAGTACTTC. Amino acid sequence: CASWTGTSEFQETQYF.

The J gene is TRBJ2-7, the V gene TRBV27; D uncertain. The germline V and J ends were trimmed by 0 bases and 6 bases, with 15 bases remaining between them. Germline V gene lookup returns CDR1 MNHEY and CDR2 SMNVEV (reference sequence). The CDR3 has 15 residues. The CDR3 region is CASSLSYDTPGEQYF. CDR3 DNA: TGTGCCAGCAGTTTATCCTACGACACCCCGGGCGAGCAGTACTTC.

This clone showed up just a few times. This chain connects TRBV7-9 to TRBJ1-6; D gene ambiguous. Germline V gene sequence: CDR1 SEHNR, CDR2 FQNEAQ (reference sequence). The CDR3 has 14 residues. V was cut by 4 bases and J by 4 bases, with 8 bases left in between. CDR3 residues: CASSYSGYNSPLHF. In nucleotides, the CDR3 is TGTGCCAGCAGCTATAGCGGGTATAATTCACCCCTCCACTTT.